This is a list of T cell receptor beta chains from one sample in a study of human T cells and chemical hapten exposure. TCRdb reprocessed the RACE reads via MiXCR and lists one record per CDR3 protein. The sample has 150,000 to 200,000 distinct CDR3 sequences; about 25% are singletons. Sequencing used whole blood, obtained in connection with sensitization to the hapten diphenylcyclopropenone (DPC). The receptors shown here come from a woman aged 40 to 55 with alopecia areata. Some clones in this sample may be carry-over from other donors' samples. CDR3s include the opening cysteine and the closing phenylalanine or tryptophan. Fields, in order: D gene, clone size, J gene, V gene, CDR3 protein. D genes are given only for firm matches. Clone size is shown for a subset of rows, as once, few, many or a class of expanded clone.

. | few | TRBJ2-6 | TRBV6-4 | CASSERQSSGANVLTF
. | many | TRBJ1-5 | TRBV27 | CASSLLNQPQHF
. | few | TRBJ2-7 | TRBV29-1 | CSVGGQGTYEQYF
TRBD2 | few | TRBJ2-7 | TRBV5-1 | CASSLGLAGGPGYEQYF
. | few | TRBJ2-7 | TRBV12-3/TRBV12-4 | CASSLSRGDAYEQYF
. | few | TRBJ1-6 | TRBV27 | CASGPYIGNSPLHF
TRBD1 | few | TRBJ2-3 | TRBV29-1 | CSVRDRAPDTQYF
TRBD2 | . | TRBJ2-1 | TRBV20-1 | CSASPSGIYNEQFF
. | . | TRBJ2-1 | TRBV7-2 | CASSSDGVLDEQFF
TRBD2 | few | TRBJ2-3 | TRBV28 | CASSLSLGREGPTDTQYF
. | . | TRBJ2-1 | TRBV20-1 | CSASRPRVEQFF
. | . | TRBJ2-7 | TRBV28 | CASSLLTAEQYF
. | . | TRBJ1-1 | TRBV20-1 | CSATTQRLNTEAFF
TRBD2 | . | TRBJ2-3 | TRBV6-2/TRBV6-3 | CASTYAGGPTDTQYF
. | . | TRBJ2-5 | TRBV27 | CASSPDGVGETQYF
TRBD2 | . | TRBJ2-1 | TRBV11-1 | CASSLERSGSYNEQFF
. | few | TRBJ2-1 | TRBV7-9 | CASSLASSYNEQFF
. | few | TRBJ2-3 | TRBV2 | CASSVRAVTDTQYF
. | . | TRBJ2-2 | TRBV6-5 | CASSFPWGGELFF
TRBD1 | many | TRBJ2-5 | TRBV18 | CASSPPDREETQYF
. | . | TRBJ1-4 | TRBV18 | CASSPGQPNEKLFF
. | . | TRBJ2-1 | TRBV29-1 | CSVERKGRRTYNEQFF
. | . | TRBJ1-5 | TRBV29-1 | CSVGEGGGNQPQHF
. | . | TRBJ1-3 | TRBV29-1 | CSVDNGGNTTYF
TRBD2 | . | TRBJ2-3 | TRBV29-1 | CSVVAGSTDTQYF